This T cell receptor (beta chain) was retrieved from a study of T cell responses to AZD1222 COVID-19 vaccine. Produced via immunoSEQ multiplex PCR; TCRdb's table is partial and in-frame only. This sample has more than 100,000 clones, with roughly 90% found just once. Per the germline V gene, CDR1 is SGHNT and CDR2 is YYREEE (reference sequence). The CDR3 totals 14 residues. Trimming removed 4 bases from V and 4 bases from J, with 9 bases in between. This sample comprised peripheral blood, obtained 28 days after the second AZD1222 dose. The V gene is TRBV5-4, the J gene TRBJ1-6; TRBD1 might be the D (6 bases). The source of this sequence is an adult who received the AZD1222 COVID-19 vaccine. CDR3 coding DNA: TGTGCCAGCAGCCAACAGGGTTATAATTCACCCCTCCACTTT. Its protein is CASSQQGYNSPLHF.